This T cell receptor (beta chain) was documented in a study of blood T cell repertoires in COVID-19. The wider study: Samples taken during acute and convalescent COVID-19 were collected in the United States, Italy and Spain. Nucleic acid was either cDNA or gDNA, and it came from T cells, B-cell-depleted T cells, or PBMCs.

The length of the CDR3 is 13 residues. Germline V gene data show CDR1 as SGHVS and CDR2 as FQNEAQ. V lost 5 bases and J lost 4, with 11 bases in between. Per the study methods: Estimates of nucleated cell counts were drawn from the amplification of reference gene primers. Only in-frame clones appear in the TCRdb table, and some are missing; sequencing was by immunoSEQ multiplex PCR. The D gene and trimming were derived from the DNA, and the V and J assignments and clone size from that table. The sample holds around 250,000 clones, approximately 82% seen once. The rearrangement joins TRBV7-8 to TRBJ2-5, with D maybe TRBD1 (5 bases). The sequencing input was peripheral blood. The origin of this receptor is a woman younger than 35 with acute or convalescent COVID-19. The CDR3 bases are TGTGCCAGCAGCCCTAGACAGCGAGAGACCCAGTACTTC. Its protein product is CASSPRQRETQYF.